The rows below give T cell receptor beta chains drawn from one sample of a study of blood T cell repertoires in COVID-19. Sequencing was performed with immunoSEQ multiplex PCR; in TCRdb, only in-frame clones are kept and a portion is missing. The repertoire holds 90,000 to 130,000 clones, with 55% to 75% as singletons. Sequences were obtained from peripheral blood. The origin of the receptors is a middle-aged woman with acute or convalescent COVID-19. CDR3s include the opening cysteine and the closing phenylalanine or tryptophan. The D gene is left open where the match is weak. Where a row states a size, it is once, few, many or the class of an expanded clone; other rows omit it.

clone size: .
J gene: TRBJ2-2
D gene: .
V gene: TRBV15
CDR3 protein: CATSRGLAGELFF
CDR3 DNA: TGTGCCACCAGCAGAGGGCTGGCCGGGGAGCTGTTTTTT

clone size: .
J gene: TRBJ2-1
D gene: TRBD1
V gene: TRBV9
CDR3 protein: CASSVEGTGGREQFF
CDR3 DNA: TGTGCCAGCAGCGTAGAAGGGACAGGGGGTCGGGAGCAGTTCTTC

clone size: .
J gene: TRBJ1-3
D gene: .
V gene: TRBV11-2
CDR3 protein: CASSLSFGGGRTLGNTIYF
CDR3 DNA: TGTGCCAGCAGCTTATCGTTCGGGGGGGGAAGGACCCTTGGAAACACCATATATTTT

clone size: .
J gene: TRBJ2-5
D gene: .
V gene: TRBV7-2
CDR3 protein: CASSRQGSQETQYF
CDR3 DNA: TGTGCCAGCAGCCGCCAGGGGTCCCAAGAGACCCAGTACTTC

clone size: once
J gene: TRBJ2-1
D gene: .
V gene: TRBV10-3
CDR3 protein: CAISGNRDEQFF
CDR3 DNA: TGTGCCATCAGTGGCAACAGGGATGAGCAGTTCTTC

clone size: .
J gene: TRBJ2-7
D gene: .
V gene: TRBV7-9
CDR3 protein: CASSSTGLAYEQYF
CDR3 DNA: TGTGCCAGCAGCTCGACAGGTCTCGCCTACGAGCAGTACTTC

clone size: .
J gene: TRBJ2-3
D gene: .
V gene: TRBV4-1
CDR3 protein: CASSQVLTKEGPDTQYF
CDR3 DNA: TGCGCCAGCAGCCAAGTTCTGACTAAAGAGGGCCCAGATACGCAGTATTTT

clone size: once
J gene: TRBJ1-1
D gene: .
V gene: TRBV24-1
CDR3 protein: CATSDLRENRAFF
CDR3 DNA: TGTGCCACCAGTGATTTGAGGGAAAACAGGGCTTTCTTT

clone size: .
J gene: TRBJ2-7
D gene: .
V gene: TRBV6-1
CDR3 protein: CASSEFGGTYEQYF
CDR3 DNA: TGTGCCAGCAGTGAATTTGGGGGCACCTACGAGCAGTACTTC

clone size: .
J gene: TRBJ2-5
D gene: TRBD1
V gene: TRBV7-7
CDR3 protein: CASSSGTGGLETQYF
CDR3 DNA: TGTGCCAGCAGCTCCGGGACAGGGGGTTTGGAGACCCAGTACTTC

clone size: few
J gene: TRBJ1-2
D gene: TRBD1
V gene: TRBV6-6
CDR3 protein: CASFTRGANYGYTF
CDR3 DNA: TGTGCCAGCTTCACCAGGGGGGCTAACTATGGCTACACCTTC

clone size: .
J gene: TRBJ2-5
D gene: .
V gene: TRBV9
CDR3 protein: CASSKQGVGDQETQYF
CDR3 DNA: TGTGCCAGCAGCAAACAGGGAGTGGGGGACCAAGAGACCCAGTACTTC

clone size: many
J gene: TRBJ1-2
D gene: .
V gene: TRBV18
CDR3 protein: CASSPGERRGYTF
CDR3 DNA: TGTGCCAGCTCACCAGGGGAACGGAGGGGCTACACCTTC

clone size: .
J gene: TRBJ2-3
D gene: .
V gene: TRBV30
CDR3 protein: CAWSITRQGTDTQYF
CDR3 DNA: TGTGCCTGGAGTATCACAAGACAGGGCACAGATACGCAGTATTTT

clone size: many
J gene: TRBJ2-2
D gene: .
V gene: TRBV6-5
CDR3 protein: CASSGRLSAGELFF
CDR3 DNA: TGTGCCAGCTCCGGCAGGCTTTCGGCCGGGGAGCTGTTTTTT

clone size: once
J gene: TRBJ1-5
D gene: .
V gene: TRBV24-1
CDR3 protein: CATSDGTRDQQPQHF
CDR3 DNA: TGTGCCACCAGTGATGGGACAAGAGATCAACAGCCCCAGCATTTT

clone size: .
J gene: TRBJ2-3
D gene: .
V gene: TRBV5-6
CDR3 protein: CASSGDRVDTQYF
CDR3 DNA: TGTGCCAGCAGCGGAGACCGAGTAGATACGCAGTATTTT

clone size: .
J gene: TRBJ2-5
D gene: .
V gene: TRBV12-3/TRBV12-4
CDR3 protein: CASSTRVETQYF
CDR3 DNA: TGTGCCAGCAGCACTAGGGTTGAGACCCAGTACTTC

clone size: .
J gene: TRBJ2-2
D gene: TRBD2
V gene: TRBV7-2
CDR3 protein: CASSFLAGGNTGELFF
CDR3 DNA: TGTGCCAGCAGCTTCCTAGCGGGGGGGAACACCGGGGAGCTGTTTTTT

clone size: .
J gene: TRBJ2-4
D gene: TRBD1
V gene: TRBV19
CDR3 protein: CASSLDREDIQYF
CDR3 DNA: TGTGCCAGTAGTCTGGACAGGGAGGACATTCAGTACTTC

clone size: .
J gene: TRBJ2-7
D gene: .
V gene: TRBV6-1
CDR3 protein: CASSEQNTYEQYF
CDR3 DNA: TGTGCCAGCAGTGAACAGAATACCTACGAGCAGTACTTC

clone size: .
J gene: TRBJ1-6
D gene: TRBD1
V gene: TRBV5-4
CDR3 protein: CAIQTGGKSDSPLHF
CDR3 DNA: TGTGCCATTCAGACAGGGGGCAAGAGTGATTCACCCCTCCACTTT

clone size: few
J gene: TRBJ2-1
D gene: TRBD2
V gene: TRBV7-2
CDR3 protein: CASSTSGGHTNNEQFF
CDR3 DNA: TGTGCCAGCTCCACTAGCGGGGGGCATACCAACAATGAGCAGTTCTTC

clone size: .
J gene: TRBJ1-2
D gene: .
V gene: TRBV30
CDR3 protein: CAWSVGAGYTF
CDR3 DNA: TGTGCCTGGAGTGTGGGGGCTGGCTACACCTTC

clone size: .
J gene: TRBJ2-1
D gene: TRBD2
V gene: TRBV6-5
CDR3 protein: CASSYSKSGGRNEQFF
CDR3 DNA: TGTGCCAGCAGTTACTCGAAAAGCGGGGGGCGCAATGAGCAGTTCTTC

clone size: .
J gene: TRBJ2-3
D gene: .
V gene: TRBV2
CDR3 protein: CASTRQASGTDTQYF
CDR3 DNA: TGTGCCAGCACCCGACAGGCTTCCGGCACAGATACGCAGTATTTT

clone size: .
J gene: TRBJ2-2
D gene: .
V gene: TRBV29-1
CDR3 protein: CSVDGLTAGELFF
CDR3 DNA: TGCAGCGTTGACGGGTTGACCGCCGGGGAGCTGTTTTTT

clone size: few
J gene: TRBJ1-3
D gene: .
V gene: TRBV28
CDR3 protein: CASSTGRAGNTIYF
CDR3 DNA: TGTGCCAGCAGTACAGGGAGGGCTGGAAACACCATATATTTT

clone size: .
J gene: TRBJ2-5
D gene: .
V gene: TRBV6-5
CDR3 protein: CASSPEGGGRETQYF
CDR3 DNA: TGTGCCAGCAGTCCAGAGGGGGGGGGCCGGGAGACCCAGTACTTC

clone size: .
J gene: TRBJ1-1
D gene: TRBD1
V gene: TRBV28
CDR3 protein: CASLPGTGGAFF
CDR3 DNA: TGTGCCAGTCTCCCCGGGACAGGGGGGGCTTTCTTT

clone size: .
J gene: TRBJ2-5
D gene: .
V gene: TRBV30
CDR3 protein: CASSPGGTSLGETQYF
CDR3 DNA: TGTGCCTCTTCACCGGGCGGCACTAGCCTCGGAGAGACCCAGTACTTC

clone size: .
J gene: TRBJ2-7
D gene: .
V gene: TRBV6-5
CDR3 protein: CASTPVGGTYEQYF
CDR3 DNA: TGTGCCAGCACCCCAGTGGGAGGCACCTACGAGCAGTACTTC

clone size: .
J gene: TRBJ2-6
D gene: .
V gene: TRBV5-1
CDR3 protein: CASSFPRTDRSLSGANVLTF
CDR3 DNA: TGCGCCAGCAGCTTCCCCAGGACAGATCGGTCCCTCTCTGGGGCCAACGTCCTGACTTTC

clone size: few
J gene: TRBJ1-2
D gene: TRBD1
V gene: TRBV2
CDR3 protein: CATGQGAGGYTF
CDR3 DNA: TGTGCCACCGGGCAGGGGGCGGGTGGCTACACCTTC

clone size: .
J gene: TRBJ2-5
D gene: TRBD1
V gene: TRBV7-3
CDR3 protein: CASSLGQGFETQYF
CDR3 DNA: TGTGCCAGCAGCTTGGGACAGGGATTTGAGACCCAGTACTTC

clone size: .
J gene: TRBJ1-1
D gene: .
V gene: TRBV6-6
CDR3 protein: CASSYLDRNTEAFF
CDR3 DNA: TGTGCCAGCAGTTACCTAGACAGGAACACTGAAGCTTTCTTT

clone size: .
J gene: TRBJ2-2
D gene: TRBD2
V gene: TRBV6-5
CDR3 protein: CASSYRGLEAGELFF
CDR3 DNA: TGTGCCAGCAGTTACCGGGGACTAGAAGCCGGGGAGCTGTTTTTT

clone size: few
J gene: TRBJ1-4
D gene: .
V gene: TRBV30
CDR3 protein: CAWQASDSANEKLFF
CDR3 DNA: TGTGCCTGGCAGGCCTCGGACAGCGCCAATGAAAAACTGTTTTTT

clone size: few
J gene: TRBJ2-7
D gene: TRBD2
V gene: TRBV20-1
CDR3 protein: CSASSGGPDYEQYF
CDR3 DNA: TGCAGTGCTAGTAGCGGGGGACCCGACTACGAGCAGTACTTC

clone size: few
J gene: TRBJ2-5
D gene: .
V gene: TRBV4-3
CDR3 protein: CASSPRTAQQETQYF
CDR3 DNA: TGCGCCAGCAGCCCGCGGACAGCCCAACAAGAGACCCAGTACTTC

clone size: .
J gene: TRBJ1-3
D gene: TRBD1
V gene: TRBV5-6
CDR3 protein: CASSRDRGFSGNTIYF
CDR3 DNA: TGTGCCAGCAGCCGGGACAGGGGATTCTCTGGAAACACCATATATTTT

clone size: .
J gene: TRBJ2-5
D gene: .
V gene: TRBV18
CDR3 protein: CASSPGAGETQYF
CDR3 DNA: TGTGCCAGCTCACCTGGGGCAGGAGAGACCCAGTACTTC

clone size: .
J gene: TRBJ2-7
D gene: .
V gene: TRBV18
CDR3 protein: CASSPSGVPIEQYF
CDR3 DNA: TGTGCCAGCTCACCGTCAGGGGTTCCGATAGAGCAGTACTTC

clone size: .
J gene: TRBJ1-1
D gene: .
V gene: TRBV9
CDR3 protein: CASSPGEAEAFF
CDR3 DNA: TGTGCCAGCAGCCCCGGAGAGGCTGAAGCTTTCTTT

clone size: .
J gene: TRBJ2-3
D gene: .
V gene: TRBV7-2
CDR3 protein: CASSSSGRVDTQYF
CDR3 DNA: TGTGCCAGCAGCTCCTCTGGCAGGGTGGATACGCAGTATTTT

clone size: .
J gene: TRBJ2-5
D gene: .
V gene: TRBV12-5
CDR3 protein: CASGAQGYQETQYF
CDR3 DNA: TGTGCTAGTGGTGCCCAGGGGTACCAAGAGACCCAGTACTTC

clone size: few
J gene: TRBJ2-7
D gene: TRBD1
V gene: TRBV4-1
CDR3 protein: CASSQTEGDRGRGQYF
CDR3 DNA: TGCGCCAGCAGCCAAACAGAGGGGGACAGAGGGAGAGGGCAGTACTTC

clone size: many
J gene: TRBJ2-7
D gene: TRBD1
V gene: TRBV5-1
CDR3 protein: CASSPVETRDRIDYEQYF
CDR3 DNA: TGCGCCAGCAGCCCGGTTGAGACCCGGGACAGGATTGACTACGAGCAGTACTTC

clone size: once
J gene: TRBJ2-5
D gene: .
V gene: TRBV6-1
CDR3 protein: CASSEGGAQETQYF
CDR3 DNA: TGTGCCAGCAGTGAGGGGGGGGCTCAAGAGACCCAGTACTTC

clone size: many
J gene: TRBJ1-3
D gene: TRBD1
V gene: TRBV9
CDR3 protein: CASSVAGGQGAGNTIYF
CDR3 DNA: TGTGCCAGCAGCGTAGCGGGAGGGCAGGGGGCTGGAAACACCATATATTTT

clone size: .
J gene: TRBJ2-2
D gene: .
V gene: TRBV5-1
CDR3 protein: CASSLAGDFTGELFF
CDR3 DNA: TGCGCCAGCAGCTTGGCGGGGGACTTCACCGGGGAGCTGTTTTTT

clone size: .
J gene: TRBJ2-7
D gene: .
V gene: TRBV27
CDR3 protein: CASSSPGLGTYEQYF
CDR3 DNA: TGTGCCAGCAGTTCACCGGGACTCGGAACCTACGAGCAGTACTTC